Included here is one T cell receptor (beta chain) sequence, with context. Its antigen is still unknown. Time point given: pretreatment peripheral blood. This sample was included in a study of PD-L1 blockade in urothelial cancer. About the study: In terms of prior chemotherapy, patients had received 0 to 3 regimens. At 3 weeks after treatment start (second dose) and again at 6 weeks, blood was analyzed. There were a median of approximately 140,000 T cells in blood samples. Study results and caveats: Patients with below-median pretreatment blood clonality survived longer.

Only in-frame clones appear in the TCRdb table, and some are missing; sequencing was by immunoSEQ multiplex PCR. Of 45,000 to 70,000 clones in the sample, 65% to 90% are singletons; the top ten hold 15% to 18%. This CDR3 region has 14 residues. Germline loops: CDR1 SGHAT, CDR2 FQDESV (reference sequence). The ends lost 8 bases at V and 2 bases at J; junction bases unmatched: 8. This sequence joins TRBV11-1 and TRBJ1-1, with TRBD1 identical over 7 bases. This clonotype originated in a man aged 70-80 years with urothelial cancer. The material was PBMCs, obtained around atezolizumab (anti-PD-L1) treatment. This chain's CDR3 is CASREGAGNTEAFF. The CDR3 DNA is TGTGCCAGCCGGGAGGGGGCTGGAAACACTGAAGCTTTCTTT.